This TCR beta chain was documented in a study of post-analysis software for immune sequencing data (dated by TCRdb to the mid-2010s). Context from the whole study: Disease courses on record covered relapsing-remitting, secondary progressive and progressive-relapsing multiple sclerosis, though some patients had no subtype annotation. The patient repertoires were set against about 10 previously published healthy control repertoires from donors whose ages ranged from roughly 6 to 27 years. A subset of samples was prepared in parallel using single-end sample barcoding, then pooled and co-amplified after Illumina adapter ligation.

Library preparation was by PCR. The data were produced on an Illumina HiSeq 2500. Unique molecular identifiers were incorporated into TCR beta cDNA libraries to reduce PCR and sequencing biases. About 500,000 cDNA molecules were obtained for every 1 to 10 million input T cells, so each molecule roughly corresponded to one T cell. Patient libraries were prepared and sequenced with the same protocol used for the earlier healthy control dataset. Samples belonging to the same batch were prepared together, multiplexed and sequenced on a shared HiSeq lane. The paper's data handling went like this. Raw barcoded reads were processed with MIGEC, discarding single-read molecular identifier groups before consensus assembly and CDR3 extraction. Clonotype tables were post-analysed with VDJtools, normalizing diversity by down-sampling all datasets to the smallest sample size. Repertoire overlap clustering matched CDR3 amino acid but not nucleotide sequences to correct batch-related cross-sample contamination. Through fastp at Q25 and MiXCR, TCRdb rebuilt clones from the public reads, retaining in-frame beta chains. Records with the same CDR3 protein are collapsed into one entry carrying the most frequent genes and DNA. In this record, the V and J calls reflect TCRdb's handling and not the investigators' own analysis. The sample yields 250,000 to 300,000 distinct CDR3 sequences; around 34% were counted once. The ten largest make up 4% to 6% of the sample.

CDR1 and CDR2 were assigned from the germline V gene as SGHRS and YFSETQ. Spanning cysteine to phenylalanine, the CDR3 consists of 13 amino acids. CDR3 DNA is the only sequence kept; it has 39 bases, read in frame from the first base. Between the V and J ends, shortened by 1 base and 6 bases respectively, the junction contains 8 bases. To demonstrate the VDJtools post-analysis software, TCR beta repertoires were profiled from the peripheral blood of 13 young patients with multiple sclerosis. The multiple sclerosis patients were children and adolescents between about 6 and 15 years of age. This clonotype was seen ten or more times. There is no known antigen for this receptor. One base away there is no much larger clone; base qualities are not given. What the study reported, not specific to this receptor: Patients showed significantly higher frequencies than controls for a handful of TRBV segments, among them TRBV5-6, TRBV5-1 and TRBV20-1. Direct clustering with F measure showed strong co-clustering of samples prepared in the same batch, prompting a batch-effect correction. The control group was slightly older than the multiple sclerosis patient group. Significantly lower normalized Chao1 diversity was found in multiple sclerosis patients than in controls, suggesting substantial peripheral T-cell clonal expansion.

Sequenced material: blood. The origin of this receptor is a girl aged 10 to 17 with multiple sclerosis. The sequence joins TRBV5-1 to TRBJ2-1, with no reliable assignment of the D segment. The CDR3 here reads CASSLMASNEQFF. Here is the DNA: TGCGCCAGCAGCTTGATGGCTTCCAATGAGCAGTTCTTC.